This TCR beta chain stems from a study of control samples from healthy donors and cancer patients. This clone was found once. Trimming pared 4 bases from V and 3 bases from J, leaving 14 bases between. Germline CDR1 reads SGHDT; CDR2 reads YYEEEE. This CDR3 is built from 15 residues. Sequenced by immunoSEQ multiplex PCR; TCRdb stores in-frame clones only, minus some. The data show just over 150,000 clones, with roughly 90% seen just once and around 12% held by the top ten. The source material was blood. This chain connects TRBV5-6 to TRBJ2-1; unclear D gene. The sequence was collected from a man in his thirties or forties in good health. The CDR3 bases are TGTGCCAGCAGCCGCAAAGGGCTGGGCTACAATGAGCAGTTCTTC. Its protein is CASSRKGLGYNEQFF.